This record covers a single TCR beta chain. The CDR3 loop spans 14 amino acids. Germline V CDR1 and CDR2: SGHRS, YFSETQ. Trimming cost V 4 bases and J 1 base; bases outside gene matches: 4. TCRdb processed the 5' RACE reads anew with MiXCR; each CDR3 protein has one entry. The sample holds about 53,000 distinct CDR3 sequences, around 26% seen once. The gene calls are TRBV5-1 and TRBJ1-1; TRBD1 matches 7 bases. The source material was tumor-infiltrating naive CD4+ T cells sorted from the breast tumor. Indicated subset: naive CD4+ T cells, CD4+CD45RA+CD25-. This receptor was obtained from a female donor with breast cancer. CDR3 amino acids: CASSAGQSNTEAFF. CDR3 coding DNA: TGCGCCAGCAGCGCGGGACAGTCGAACACTGAAGCTTTCTTT. The complete variable domain, with remaining parts taken from reference TRBV5-1 and TRBJ1-1, reads KAGVTQTPRYLIKTRGQQVTLSCSPISGHRSVSWYQQTPGQGLQFLFEYFSETQRNKGNFPGRFSGRQFSNSRSEMNVSTLELGDSALYLCASSAGQSNTEAFFGQGTRLTVV.